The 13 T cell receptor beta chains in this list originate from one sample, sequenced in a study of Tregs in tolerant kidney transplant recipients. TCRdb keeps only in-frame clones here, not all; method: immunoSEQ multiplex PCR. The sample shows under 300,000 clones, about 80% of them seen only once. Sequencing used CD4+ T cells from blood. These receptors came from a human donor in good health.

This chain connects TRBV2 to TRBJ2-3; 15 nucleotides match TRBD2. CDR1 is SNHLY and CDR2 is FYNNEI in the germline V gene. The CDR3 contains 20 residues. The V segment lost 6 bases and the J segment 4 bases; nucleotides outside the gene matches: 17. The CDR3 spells CASSRTPLRTSGGAPDTQYF. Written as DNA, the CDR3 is TGTGCCAGCAGCAGAACCCCCCTGAGGACTAGCGGGGGGGCCCCAGATACGCAGTATTTT.

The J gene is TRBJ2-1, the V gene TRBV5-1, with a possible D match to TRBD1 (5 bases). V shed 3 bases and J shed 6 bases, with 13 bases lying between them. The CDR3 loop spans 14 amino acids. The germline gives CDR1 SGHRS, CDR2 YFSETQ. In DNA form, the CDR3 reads TGCGCCAGCAGCTCGGGCCCCAGGGTCAATGAGCAGTTCTTC. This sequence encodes CASSSGPRVNEQFF.

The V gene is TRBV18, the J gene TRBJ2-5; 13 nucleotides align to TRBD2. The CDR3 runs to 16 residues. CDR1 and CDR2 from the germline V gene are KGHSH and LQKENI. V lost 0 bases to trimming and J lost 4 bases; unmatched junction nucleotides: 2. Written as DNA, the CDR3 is TGTGCCAGCTCACCACCGGGACTAGCGGGACCAGAGACCCAGTACTTC. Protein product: CASSPPGLAGPETQYF.

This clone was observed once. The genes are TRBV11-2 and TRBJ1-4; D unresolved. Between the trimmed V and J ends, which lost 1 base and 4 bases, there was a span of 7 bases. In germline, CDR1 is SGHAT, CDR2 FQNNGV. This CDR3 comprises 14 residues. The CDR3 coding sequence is TGTGCCAGCAGCTTAGGGTGGGGTAATGAAAAACTGTTTTTT. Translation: CASSLGWGNEKLFF.

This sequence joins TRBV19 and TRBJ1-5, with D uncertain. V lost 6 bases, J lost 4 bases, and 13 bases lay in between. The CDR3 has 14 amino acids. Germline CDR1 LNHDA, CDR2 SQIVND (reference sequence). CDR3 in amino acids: CASSPLDLNQPQHF. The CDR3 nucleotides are TGTGCCAGTAGCCCGTTGGACCTTAATCAGCCCCAGCATTTT.

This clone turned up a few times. The CDR3 spells CASSLLLAGGYEQYF. In DNA form, the CDR3 reads TGTGCCAGCAGCTTACTTCTGGCGGGCGGGTACGAGCAGTACTTC. The chain links TRBV11-2 to TRBJ2-7, with a possible D match to TRBD2 (5 bases). Germline CDR1 and CDR2: SGHAT and FQNNGV. The V end was cut by 2 bases, the J end by 4 bases, with 15 bases between. The CDR3 extends over 15 amino acids.

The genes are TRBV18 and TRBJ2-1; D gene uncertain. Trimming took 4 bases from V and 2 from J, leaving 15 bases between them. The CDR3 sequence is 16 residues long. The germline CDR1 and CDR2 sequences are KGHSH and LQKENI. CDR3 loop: CASSQSPAPTYNEQFF. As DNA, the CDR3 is TGTGCCAGCTCACAGTCCCCGGCCCCAACCTACAATGAGCAGTTCTTC.

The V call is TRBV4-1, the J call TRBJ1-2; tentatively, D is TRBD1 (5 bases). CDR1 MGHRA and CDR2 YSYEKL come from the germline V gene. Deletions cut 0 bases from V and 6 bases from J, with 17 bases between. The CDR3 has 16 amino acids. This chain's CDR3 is CASSQEGTSRMNGYTF. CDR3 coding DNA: TGCGCCAGCAGCCAAGAGGGGACTAGCAGGATGAATGGCTACACCTTC.

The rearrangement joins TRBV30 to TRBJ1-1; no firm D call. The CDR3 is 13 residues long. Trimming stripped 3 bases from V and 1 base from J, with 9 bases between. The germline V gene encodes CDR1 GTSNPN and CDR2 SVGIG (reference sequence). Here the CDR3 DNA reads TGTGCCTGGAGAGAAGGACGGAACACTGAAGCTTTCTTT. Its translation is CAWREGRNTEAFF.

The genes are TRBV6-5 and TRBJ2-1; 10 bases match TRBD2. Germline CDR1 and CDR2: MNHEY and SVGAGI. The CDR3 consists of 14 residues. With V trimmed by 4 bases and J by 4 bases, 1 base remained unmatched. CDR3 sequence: CASSFSGGYNEQFF. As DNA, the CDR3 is TGTGCCAGCAGTTTTAGCGGGGGGTACAATGAGCAGTTCTTC.

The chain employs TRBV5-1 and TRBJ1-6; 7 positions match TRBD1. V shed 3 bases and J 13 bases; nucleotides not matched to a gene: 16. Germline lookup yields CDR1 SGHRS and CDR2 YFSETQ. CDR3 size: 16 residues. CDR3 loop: CASSSGQKGNSVPLHF. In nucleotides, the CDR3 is TGCGCCAGCAGCTCGGGACAGAAGGGGAATAGCGTCCCCCTCCACTTT.

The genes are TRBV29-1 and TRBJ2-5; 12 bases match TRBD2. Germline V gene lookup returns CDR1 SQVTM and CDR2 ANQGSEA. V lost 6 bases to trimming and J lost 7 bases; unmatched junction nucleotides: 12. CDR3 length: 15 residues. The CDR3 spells CSVLFTSGGRWTQYF. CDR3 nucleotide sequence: TGCAGCGTCCTTTTTACTAGCGGGGGGCGATGGACCCAGTACTTC.

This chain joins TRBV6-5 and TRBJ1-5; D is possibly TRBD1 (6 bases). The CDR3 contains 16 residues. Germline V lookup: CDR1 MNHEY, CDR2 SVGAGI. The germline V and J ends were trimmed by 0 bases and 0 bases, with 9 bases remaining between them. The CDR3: CASSYSDRDSNQPQHF. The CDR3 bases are TGTGCCAGCAGTTACTCGGACAGAGATAGCAATCAGCCCCAGCATTTT.